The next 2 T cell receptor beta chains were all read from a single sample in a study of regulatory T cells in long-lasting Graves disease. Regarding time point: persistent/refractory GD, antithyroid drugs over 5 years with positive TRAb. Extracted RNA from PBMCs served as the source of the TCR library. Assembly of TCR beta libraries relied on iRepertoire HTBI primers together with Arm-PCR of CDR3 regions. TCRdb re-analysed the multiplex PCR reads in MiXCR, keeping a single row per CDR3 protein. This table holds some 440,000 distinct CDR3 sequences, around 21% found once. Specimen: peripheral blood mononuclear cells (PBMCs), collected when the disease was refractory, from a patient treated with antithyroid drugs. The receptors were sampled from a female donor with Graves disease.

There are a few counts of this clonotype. This CDR3 is CASSQDPGLAVRNEQFF. The CDR3 DNA sequence: TGTGCCAGCAGCCAAGATCCGGGACTAGCGGTCCGGAATGAGCAGTTCTTC. The chain has TRBV4-2 and TRBJ2-1; 11 nucleotides line up with TRBD2. V trimming: 0 bases; J trimming: 7 bases; junction bases outside the gene matches: 8. The CDR3 consists of 17 residues. Germline V gene sequence: CDR1 LGHNA, CDR2 YNFKEQ.

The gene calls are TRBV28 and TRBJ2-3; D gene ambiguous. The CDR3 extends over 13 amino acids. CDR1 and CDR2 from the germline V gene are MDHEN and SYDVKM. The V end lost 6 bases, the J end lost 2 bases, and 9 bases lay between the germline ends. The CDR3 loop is CASSRRFTDTQYF. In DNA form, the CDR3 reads TGTGCCAGCAGCCGACGGTTCACAGATACGCAGTATTTT.